This T cell receptor (beta chain) was retrieved from a study of blood T cell repertoires in COVID-19. Across the whole study: COVID-19 samples collected from the United States, Italy and Spain covered acute and convalescent phases.

TCRdb's copy holds only in-frame clones and misses some; the assay was immunoSEQ multiplex PCR. The table records 150,000 or so clones, around four fifths of them present only once. CDR1 is SGHKS, CDR2 YYEKEE, per germline (reference sequence). The V segment lost 2 bases and the J segment 2 bases; nucleotides outside the gene matches: 5. The CDR3 length is 15 residues. This clone was observed a few times. Sequenced sample: peripheral blood. The chain carries TRBV5-5 and TRBJ2-7; TRBD1 matches 9 bases. The source of this sequence is a woman aged 35 to 49 with active or convalescent COVID-19. CDR3 sequence reads: CASSLGQGLTYEQYF. CDR3 bases: TGTGCCAGCAGCTTAGGACAGGGGCTAACCTACGAGCAGTACTTC.